These 22 T cell receptor beta chains share one sample of origin, sequenced in a study of blood T cell repertoires in COVID-19. This table comes from immunoSEQ multiplex PCR, and its TCRdb copy is limited to in-frame clones, with some not included. This table has around 150,000 clones, over 60% appearing once. Sequenced sample: peripheral blood. These receptors were collected from a woman aged 45-65 years with active or convalescent COVID-19.

This clone has at least ten counts. The chain links TRBV7-2 to TRBJ1-1; a weak D match, TRBD1 (6 bases). Trimming removed 2 bases from V and 1 base from J, with 11 bases in between. Germline lookup yields CDR1 SGHTA and CDR2 FQGNSA. The CDR3 loop spans 15 amino acids. The DNA of the CDR3 is TGTGCCAGCAGCTTAAAGGGGGTTACGAACACTGAAGCTTTCTTT. It yields the protein CASSLKGVTNTEAFF. The whole variable domain, filled in from reference TRBV7-2 and TRBJ1-1, reads GAGVSQSPSNKVTEKGKDVELRCDPISGHTALYWYRQSLGQGLEFLIYFQGNSAPDKSGLPSDRFSAERTGGSVSTLTIQRTQQEDSAVYLCASSLKGVTNTEAFFGQGTRLTVV.

The chain combines TRBV6-4 with TRBJ2-7; 8 bases line up with TRBD1. The CDR3 contains 11 residues. After removal of 9 bases from V and 5 bases from J, the junction contained 3 bases not matched to a gene. Germline lookup yields CDR1 MRHNA and CDR2 SNTAGT. CDR3 DNA sequence: TGTGCCAGGTCGGACAGGGACGAGCAGTACTTC. This sequence encodes CARSDRDEQYF.

The chain joins TRBV9 to TRBJ2-3, with TRBD1 matching 8 bases. The CDR3 extends over 15 amino acids. Germline V gene lookup returns CDR1 SGDLS and CDR2 YYNGEE. The V and J ends lost 4 bases and 1 base, in that order; junction bases with no gene match: 5. CDR3: CASSIGQGRTDTQYF. As DNA, the CDR3 is TGTGCCAGCAGCATTGGACAGGGACGCACAGATACGCAGTATTTT.

This clone was seen at least ten times. The chain has TRBV21-1 and TRBJ1-3; no check of the table's D call, TRBD1, against the DNA was made. TRBV21-1 is flagged as a pseudogene. The CDR3 is made up of 14 amino acids. The CDR3 is CASSRQGGGNTIYF. The CDR3 DNA follows: TGTGCCAGCAGCAGGCAGGGGGGCGGAAACACCATATATTTT.

The genes are TRBV5-6 and TRBJ1-3; D is unresolved. The V gene's germline CDR1 is SGHDT and CDR2 YYEEEE. Trimming took off 1 base at V and 3 bases at J, with 11 bases between the two ends. This CDR3 comprises 15 residues. CDR3 region: CASSLQGSHGNTIYF. For the CDR3, the DNA is TGTGCCAGCAGCTTGCAAGGGAGTCATGGAAACACCATATATTTT.

Written as DNA, the CDR3 is TGTGCCAGCAGTCAACAGCTCAATCAGCCCCAGCATTTT. Translation gives CASSQQLNQPQHF. The V gene is TRBV6-1, the J gene TRBJ1-5; no reliable D call. V shed 5 bases and J shed 3 bases, with 8 bases lying between them. Per the germline V gene, CDR1 is MNHNS and CDR2 is SASEGT. The CDR3 contains 13 residues.

This chain connects TRBV6-5 to TRBJ1-3; D possibly corresponds to TRBD1 (5 bases). The CDR3 consists of 13 residues. V lost 6 bases to trimming and J lost 2 bases, with 8 bases between them. From germline, CDR1 is MNHEY and CDR2 SVGAGI. CDR3 bases: TGTGCCAGCAGCCCAGGGACTGGAAACACCATATATTTT. This sequence encodes CASSPGTGNTIYF.

The V gene is TRBV20-1, the J gene TRBJ1-5, with 10 bases aligning to TRBD1. Trimming cost V 3 bases and J 3 bases; bases outside gene matches: 5. Germline CDR1 reads DFQATT; CDR2 reads SNEGSKA (reference sequence). The CDR3 totals 15 residues. The CDR3 nucleotides read TGCAGTGCTAGTTCGACAGGGGGCCCCAATCAGCCCCAGCATTTT. Its translation: CSASSTGGPNQPQHF.

V and J are TRBV5-1 and TRBJ2-1, with 11 bases lining up with TRBD2. CDR3 length equals 16 residues. V lost 3 bases and J lost 4; bases outside the gene matches: 6. Per the germline V gene, CDR1 is SGHRS and CDR2 is YFSETQ. Written as DNA, the CDR3 is TGCGCCAGCAGCTCGTTGACTAGCGGGATTTACAATGAGCAGTTCTTC. It translates to CASSSLTSGIYNEQFF.

The chain carries TRBV11-3 and TRBJ2-2; D remains ambiguous. Germline V CDR1 and CDR2: SGHNT, YENEEA. Trimming removed 3 bases from V and 1 base from J, with 6 bases in between. This CDR3 has 14 residues. The DNA for the CDR3 is TGTGCCAGCAGCTTCTCCGGGAACACCGGGGAGCTGTTTTTT. Protein sequence: CASSFSGNTGELFF.

CDR3 in DNA: TGTGCCAGTTCCGACAGGGTGGGAGAAAAACTGTTTTTT. Protein sequence: CASSDRVGEKLFF. The chain carries TRBV19 and TRBJ1-4; 7 bases align to TRBD1. J gave up 8 bases and V 8 bases, and 8 bases lay outside the gene matches. Germline V lookup: CDR1 LNHDA, CDR2 SQIVND (reference sequence). This CDR3 is built from 13 residues. The whole variable domain, filled in from reference TRBV19 and TRBJ1-4, reads DGGITQSPKYLFRKEGQNVTLSCEQNLNHDAMYWYRQDPGQGLRLIYYSQIVNDFQKGDIAEGYSVSREKKESFPLTVTSAQKNPTAFYLCASSDRVGEKLFFGSGTQLSVL.

J is TRBJ2-2 and V is TRBV30; 10 bases fit TRBD2. The V gene end was trimmed by 0 bases and the J gene end by 4 bases; junction bases not matched to a gene: 2. The CDR3 is 15 amino acids. In germline, CDR1 is GTSNPN, CDR2 SVGIG (reference sequence). The CDR3: CAWSVPSGSTGELFF. CDR3 bases: TGTGCCTGGAGTGTACCTAGCGGGAGCACCGGGGAGCTGTTTTTT.

The rearrangement uses TRBV7-8 and TRBJ1-6; no clear D. The length of the CDR3 is 14 residues. V was cut by 4 bases and J by 2 bases, with 6 bases left in between. From germline, CDR1 is SGHVS and CDR2 FQNEAQ. CDR3 region: CASSSGTYNSPLHF. The CDR3 DNA follows: TGTGCCAGCAGCTCGGGAACCTATAATTCACCCCTCCACTTT.

This clone was counted a few times. J is TRBJ1-4 and V is TRBV7-9; D is ambiguous. Germline CDR1 is SEHNR and CDR2 is FQNEAQ (reference sequence). V lost 4 bases to trimming and J lost 0 bases, with 6 bases between them. This CDR3 has 14 amino acids. CDR3 in amino acids: CASSYPATNEKLFF. Here the CDR3 DNA reads TGTGCCAGCAGCTATCCTGCAACTAATGAAAAACTGTTTTTT. The whole variable domain, filled in from reference TRBV7-9 and TRBJ1-4, reads DTGVSQNPRHKITKRGQNVTFRCDPISEHNRLYWYRQTLGQGPEFLTYFQNEAQLEKSRLLSDRFSAERPKGSFSTLEIQRTEQGDSAMYLCASSYPATNEKLFFGSGTQLSVL.

This clone has more than one count but fewer than ten. The chain employs TRBV5-1 and TRBJ2-5; 8 nucleotides line up with TRBD1. CDR1 SGHRS and CDR2 YFSETQ come from the germline V gene. The CDR3 has 13 residues. The J segment lost 4 bases and the V segment lost 3 bases, leaving 2 bases of the junction unmatched. In nucleotides, the CDR3 is TGCGCCAGCAGCTCGACAGGGGTAGAGACCCAGTACTTC. It translates to CASSSTGVETQYF.

The chain carries TRBV11-2 and TRBJ2-1; 8 bases map to TRBD2. CDR3 size: 17 residues. In germline, CDR1 is SGHAT, CDR2 FQNNGV. V lost 2 bases to trimming and J lost 0 bases; unmatched junction nucleotides: 6. CDR3 DNA: TGTGCCAGCAGCTTAAGCCTCGGGGGGGCCTCCTACAATGAGCAGTTCTTC. This encodes CASSLSLGGASYNEQFF.

The chain joins TRBV7-2 to TRBJ2-2; the match to TRBD2 covers 13 bases. Trimming took 4 bases from V and 6 from J; bases not matched to a gene: 5. The CDR3 is 16 residues long. Germline V lookup: CDR1 SGHTA, CDR2 FQGNSA. The CDR3 nucleotides read TGTGCCAGCAGCTCTCGGGGACTAGCGGGGCCCGGGGAGCTGTTTTTT. It codes for CASSSRGLAGPGELFF. The entire variable domain, with the rest obtained from reference TRBV7-2 and TRBJ2-2, is as follows: GAGVSQSPSNKVTEKGKDVELRCDPISGHTALYWYRQSLGQGLEFLIYFQGNSAPDKSGLPSDRFSAERTGGSVSTLTIQRTQQEDSAVYLCASSSRGLAGPGELFFGEGSRLTVL.

For the CDR3, the DNA is TGTGCCAGCAGAAAAAAGGGAGGGGTCCTTCAAGAGACCCAGTACTTC. It codes for CASRKKGGVLQETQYF. V gene TRBV5-8 combines with J gene TRBJ2-5; TRBD2 matches at 7 bases. V lost 5 bases to trimming and J lost 2 bases; unmatched junction nucleotides: 12. Germline assignment: CDR1 SGHTS and CDR2 YDEGEE. The CDR3 contains 16 residues.

The CDR3 sequence: CASSTGQDNEQFF. CDR3 in DNA: TGTGCCAGTAGTACCGGACAGGACAATGAGCAGTTCTTC. This rearrangement joins TRBV19 to TRBJ2-1; 7 bases line up with TRBD1. V shed 4 bases, J shed 5 bases, and the junction held 2 bases outside the gene matches. The germline gives CDR1 LNHDA, CDR2 SQIVND (reference sequence). The length of the CDR3 is 13 residues. The full variable domain, with the rest looked up from reference TRBV19 and TRBJ2-1, is DGGITQSPKYLFRKEGQNVTLSCEQNLNHDAMYWYRQDPGQGLRLIYYSQIVNDFQKGDIAEGYSVSREKKESFPLTVTSAQKNPTAFYLCASSTGQDNEQFFGPGTRLTVL.

The V and J genes are TRBV6-1 and TRBJ1-1; a weak D match, TRBD1 (6 bases). The CDR3 is made up of 17 amino acids. Germline V gene data show CDR1 as MNHNS and CDR2 as SASEGT. Trimming took 6 bases from V and 1 from J, leaving 21 bases between them. The chain's CDR3 is CASRERGGPEQNTEAFF. The CDR3 DNA sequence: TGTGCCAGCAGGGAAAGGGGGGGACCAGAACAGAACACTGAAGCTTTCTTT.

This sequence joins TRBV25-1 and TRBJ1-2, with D maybe TRBD1 (6 bases). The V end lost 4 bases, the J end lost 1 base, and 22 bases lay between the germline ends. CDR1 and CDR2 from the germline V gene are MGHDK and SYGVNS. The CDR3 is 18 amino acids. In nucleotides, the CDR3 is TGTGCCAGCAGTGCTGTCGTTGGGGGCGCGATAAGTAACTATGGCTACACCTTC. It translates to CASSAVVGGAISNYGYTF.

This chain links TRBV3-1 (or the pseudogene TRBV3-2) with TRBJ2-7, with no clear D. The CDR3 spans 13 residues. Germline CDR1 LGHDT, CDR2 YNNKEL (reference sequence). V lost 1 base to trimming and J lost 2 bases, with 6 bases between them. The CDR3 is CASSQAVPYEQYF. CDR3 DNA sequence: TGTGCCAGCAGCCAAGCGGTACCCTACGAGCAGTACTTC.